Below, 15 T cell receptor beta chains from the same sample are listed, as sequenced in a study of shared clonotypes between healthy human individuals. Data came from immunoSEQ multiplex PCR; TCRdb stores just in-frame clones and leaves some out. The table records hundreds of thousands of clones, 80% to 95% of them present only once. CD45RO-negative CD8 cells positively selected for CCR7 made up the naive population, which excluded terminally differentiated effector memory CD45RA+ cells. Specimen: naive CD8+ T cells sorted from blood. The receptor set was obtained from a man aged 25-40 years in good health.

A remark on this clone: The same CDR3 also results from other DNA sequences found in this sample. The rearrangement uses TRBV30 and TRBJ2-2; maybe TRBD2 (5 bases). V lost 1 base and J lost 1, with 7 bases in between. Germline loops: CDR1 GTSNPN, CDR2 SVGIG (reference sequence). The CDR3 is 14 residues long. The CDR3 nucleotides are TGTGCCTGGAGTGCTGGAGGGAACACCGGGGAGCTGTTTTTT. Residues: CAWSAGGNTGELFF. Complete variable domain (other parts from reference TRBV30 and TRBJ2-2): SQTIHQWPATLVQPVGSPLSLECTVEGTSNPNLYWYRQAAGRGLQLLFYSVGIGQISSEVPQNLSASRPQDRQFILSSKKLLLSDSGFYLCAWSAGGNTGELFFGEGSRLTVL.

The rearrangement uses TRBV29-1 and TRBJ2-5; 10 bases map to TRBD2. With V trimmed by 0 bases and J by 5 bases, 15 bases remained unmatched. Germline-derived CDR1 and CDR2 are SQVTM and ANQGSEA. This CDR3 contains 18 residues. The CDR3 DNA reads as TGCAGCGTTGAAGACTTGGCTAGCGGGAGTATTTTTACGGAGACCCAGTACTTC. This translates into CSVEDLASGSIFTETQYF.

A note on this clone: The same CDR3 arises from other DNA sequences in this sample as well. CDR3 nucleotide sequence: TGTGCCAGCGGGGGGGGAGGGACGGGAGAGCAGTACTTC. Translated, it gives CASGGGGTGEQYF. The chain employs TRBV9 and TRBJ2-7; TRBD2 aligns across 7 bases. Per germline, CDR1 SGDLS and CDR2 YYNGEE. This CDR3 is built from 13 residues. The ends lost 7 bases at V and 7 bases at J; junction bases unmatched: 11. Filled out from reference TRBV9 and TRBJ2-7, the complete variable domain reads DSGVTQTPKHLITATGQRVTLRCSPRSGDLSVYWYQQSLDQGLQFLIQYYNGEERAKGNILERFSAQQFPDLHSELNLSSLELGDSALYFCASGGGGTGEQYFGPGTRLTVT.

This clone appeared once. The V gene is TRBV2, the J gene TRBJ2-5; maybe TRBD1 (6 bases). Looked up from germline, CDR1 is SNHLY and CDR2 is FYNNEI. Trimming took 3 bases from V and 5 from J, leaving 16 bases between them. There are 15 residues in the CDR3. CDR3 sequence reads: CASSEGAGSRETQYF. The CDR3 DNA reads TGTGCCAGCAGTGAGGGGGCAGGGTCAAGGGAGACCCAGTACTTC.

The rearrangement links TRBV25-1 to TRBJ1-2; 7 bases line up with TRBD1. The germline V gene has CDR1 MGHDK and CDR2 SYGVNS. The CDR3 loop spans 14 amino acids. Unmatched junction bases numbered 6, after V lost 4 bases and J lost 4 bases. This chain's CDR3 is CASSATGNGYGYTF. Written as DNA, the CDR3 is TGTGCCAGCAGTGCGACAGGGAATGGCTATGGCTACACCTTC.

The chain is built from TRBV7-9 and TRBJ2-7, with 7 positions matching TRBD1. The germline CDR1 and CDR2 sequences are SEHNR and FQNEAQ (reference sequence). The CDR3 contains 13 residues. The V segment lost 5 bases and the J segment 1 base; nucleotides outside the gene matches: 2. CDR3 protein: CASSGRGSYEQYF. The DNA of the CDR3 is TGTGCCAGCAGCGGCAGGGGGTCCTACGAGCAGTACTTC. Full variable domain (rest looked up from reference TRBV7-9 and TRBJ2-7): DTGVSQNPRHKITKRGQNVTFRCDPISEHNRLYWYRQTLGQGPEFLTYFQNEAQLEKSRLLSDRFSAERPKGSFSTLEIQRTEQGDSAMYLCASSGRGSYEQYFGPGTRLTVT.

The rearrangement links TRBV7-9 to TRBJ1-2, with D uncertain. Germline-derived CDR1 and CDR2 are SEHNR and FQNEAQ (reference sequence). This CDR3 has 17 residues. The V gene lost 2 bases and the J gene lost 0 bases, with 16 bases spanning the gap. The CDR3 is CASSLLSDVPSNYGYTF. CDR3 in DNA: TGTGCCAGCAGCTTATTATCGGACGTACCGTCTAACTATGGCTACACCTTC.

This chain uses TRBV30 with TRBJ2-1; TRBD1 or TRBD2 may be the D gene (6 bases each). CDR1 GTSNPN and CDR2 SVGIG come from the germline V gene (reference sequence). With 5 bases removed from V and 9 bases from J, the gap between germline ends came to 17 bases. The CDR3 runs to 13 residues. CDR3 in DNA: TGTGCCTGGCGGGGGCAGGGGTGGAGTGAGCAGTTCTTC. Encoded protein: CAWRGQGWSEQFF.

The V gene is TRBV19, the J gene TRBJ2-1; the match to TRBD2 covers 15 bases. The germline V gene encodes CDR1 LNHDA and CDR2 SQIVND (reference sequence). The CDR3 runs 17 residues. The trim removed 6 bases at V and 4 bases at J, leaving 7 bases unmatched. The CDR3 nucleotides are TGTGCCAGTAGCATGGGACTAGCGGGAGGTGGGTACAATGAGCAGTTCTTC. Translation: CASSMGLAGGGYNEQFF.

The chain is built from TRBV7-2 and TRBJ2-3, with 10 nucleotides matching TRBD2. With 6 bases clipped from V and 5 bases from J, the junction kept 14 bases outside the gene matches. CDR3 length equals 17 residues. The V gene's germline CDR1 is SGHTA and CDR2 FQGNSA. CDR3 nucleotide sequence: TGTGCCAGCAGGGCATATACCGGGACTAGCGTAGGAGATACGCAGTATTTT. Protein sequence: CASRAYTGTSVGDTQYF.

The rearrangement joins TRBV13 to TRBJ2-1; 8 nucleotides match TRBD2. V trimming: 8 bases; J trimming: 1 base; junction bases outside the gene matches: 7. The CDR3 sequence is 15 residues long. The germline V gene encodes CDR1 PRHDT and CDR2 FYEKMQ (reference sequence). The CDR3 DNA reads TGTGCCAGCGGATCGCGGGAGGCTTCCTACAATGAGCAGTTCTTC. Its protein is CASGSREASYNEQFF.

This clone was counted only a few times. The chain employs TRBV7-9 and TRBJ2-5; D is perhaps TRBD1 or TRBD2 (5 bases each). Germline values: CDR1 SEHNR, CDR2 FQNEAQ (reference sequence). The CDR3 totals 15 residues. Trimming took 6 bases from V and 2 from J, leaving 16 bases between them. The CDR3 loop reads CASRPGTVGQETQYF. The CDR3 nucleotides are TGTGCCAGCAGACCCGGGACGGTGGGGCAAGAGACCCAGTACTTC.

The V call is TRBV7-9, the J call TRBJ2-7, with TRBD1 matching 11 bases. CDR1 is SEHNR and CDR2 is FQNEAQ in the germline V gene (reference sequence). With V trimmed by 5 bases and J by 7 bases, 4 bases remained unmatched. The CDR3 covers 13 residues. DNA of the CDR3: TGTGCCAGCAGCCCGGGACAGGGGGTTGAGCAGTACTTC. The encoded protein is CASSPGQGVEQYF.

The V call is TRBV27, the J call TRBJ2-1, with D possibly matching TRBD1 (6 bases). This CDR3 spans 14 amino acids. V shed 5 bases and J shed 6 bases, with 14 bases lying between them. Germline lookup yields CDR1 MNHEY and CDR2 SMNVEV (reference sequence). The CDR3 nucleotides read TGTGCCAGCAGTGCAGCAGGGGAGATCAATGAGCAGTTCTTC. Protein: CASSAAGEINEQFF.

The rearrangement uses TRBV2 and TRBJ1-2; D is undetermined. Germline lookup yields CDR1 SNHLY and CDR2 FYNNEI. The ends were cut back, 2 bases at V and 3 bases at J, with 7 bases in the middle. This CDR3 spans 13 amino acids. The CDR3 here is CASSESPYYGYTF. For the CDR3, the DNA is TGTGCCAGCAGTGAATCCCCATACTATGGCTACACCTTC.